This T cell receptor beta chain originates from a study of T cell responses to AZD1222 COVID-19 vaccine. The study, taken as a whole, reports: Females outnumbered males among donors, who were mostly white British; clonal diversity was possibly underestimated. Spike-wide vaccine-associated CD4 TCRs dominated at 160-218 and 743-854.

The CDR3 totals 20 residues. TCRdb's copy holds only in-frame clones and misses some; the assay was immunoSEQ multiplex PCR. The sample lists 90,000 to 110,000 clones, approximately 90% occurring once. On this clone: What it recognizes is unknown.

The sample in question was peripheral blood, obtained on day 0 of AZD1222 vaccination. This sequence was found in an adult in good health. The chain carries TRBV21-1 and TRBJ1-6; the table names TRBD1, a call not compared with the DNA. TRBV21-1 is tagged as a pseudogene. The CDR3 region is CASSTLPEDRGTLYNSPLHF. The CDR3 region has the DNA TGTGCCAGCAGCACTTTACCCGAGGACAGGGGAACCCTTTATAATTCACCCCTCCACTTT.